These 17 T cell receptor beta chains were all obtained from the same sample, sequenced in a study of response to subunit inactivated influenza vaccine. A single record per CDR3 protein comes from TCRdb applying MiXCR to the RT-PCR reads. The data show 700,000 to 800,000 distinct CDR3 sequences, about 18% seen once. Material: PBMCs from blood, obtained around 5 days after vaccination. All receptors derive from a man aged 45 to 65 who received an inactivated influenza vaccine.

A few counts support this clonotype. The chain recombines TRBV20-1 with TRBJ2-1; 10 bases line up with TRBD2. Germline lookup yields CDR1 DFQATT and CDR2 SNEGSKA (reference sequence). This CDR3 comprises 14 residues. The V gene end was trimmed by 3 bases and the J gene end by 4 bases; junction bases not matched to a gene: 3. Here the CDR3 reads CSASTSGAYNEQFF. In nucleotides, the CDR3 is TGCAGTGCTAGTACTAGCGGGGCGTACAATGAGCAGTTCTTC.

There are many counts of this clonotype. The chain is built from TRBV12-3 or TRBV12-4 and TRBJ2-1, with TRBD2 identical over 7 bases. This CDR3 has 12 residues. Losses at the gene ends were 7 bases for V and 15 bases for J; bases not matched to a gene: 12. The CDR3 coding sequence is TGTGCCAGCATGTCCCTCGGGACTAAGAGGTTCTTC. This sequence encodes CASMSLGTKRFF.

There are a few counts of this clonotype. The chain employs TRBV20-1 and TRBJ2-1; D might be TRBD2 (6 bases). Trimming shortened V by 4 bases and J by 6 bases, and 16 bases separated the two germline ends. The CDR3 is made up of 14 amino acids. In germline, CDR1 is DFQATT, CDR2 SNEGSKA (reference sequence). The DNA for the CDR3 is TGCAGTGCTACCAGACTAGGACTTTCCAATGAGCAGTTCTTC. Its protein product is CSATRLGLSNEQFF.

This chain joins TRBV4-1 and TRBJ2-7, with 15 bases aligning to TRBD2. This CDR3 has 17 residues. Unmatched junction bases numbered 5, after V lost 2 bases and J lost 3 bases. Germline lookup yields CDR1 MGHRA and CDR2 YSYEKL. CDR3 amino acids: CASSQSSGLAGGYEQYF. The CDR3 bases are TGCGCCAGCAGCCAATCATCGGGACTAGCGGGGGGCTACGAGCAGTACTTC.

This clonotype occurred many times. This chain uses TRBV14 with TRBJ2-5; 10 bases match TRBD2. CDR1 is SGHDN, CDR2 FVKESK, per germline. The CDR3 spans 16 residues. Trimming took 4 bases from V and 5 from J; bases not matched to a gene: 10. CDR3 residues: CASSRWSSGRTETQYF. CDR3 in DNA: TGTGCCAGCAGCCGATGGTCTAGCGGGAGAACGGAGACCCAGTACTTC.

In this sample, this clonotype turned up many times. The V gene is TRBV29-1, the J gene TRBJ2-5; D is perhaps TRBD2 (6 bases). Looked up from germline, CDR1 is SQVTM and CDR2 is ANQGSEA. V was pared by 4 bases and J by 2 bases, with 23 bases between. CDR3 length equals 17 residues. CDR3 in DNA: TGCAGCGTTGCCCTCGAGACTTTTAAAAGCGGGCAAGAGACCCAGTACTTC. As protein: CSVALETFKSGQETQYF.

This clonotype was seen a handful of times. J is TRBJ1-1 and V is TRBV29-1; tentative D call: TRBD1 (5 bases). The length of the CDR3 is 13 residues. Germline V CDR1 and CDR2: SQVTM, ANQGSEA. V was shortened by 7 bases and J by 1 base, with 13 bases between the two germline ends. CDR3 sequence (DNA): TGCAGCGCATCACAGGCTGCGAACACTGAAGCTTTCTTT. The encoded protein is CSASQAANTEAFF.

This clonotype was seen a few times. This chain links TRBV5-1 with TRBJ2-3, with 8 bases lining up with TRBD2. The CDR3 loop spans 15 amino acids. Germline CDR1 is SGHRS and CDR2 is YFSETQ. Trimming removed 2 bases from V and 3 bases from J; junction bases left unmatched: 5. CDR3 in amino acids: CASSFGSGSTDTQYF. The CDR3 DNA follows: TGCGCCAGCAGCTTTGGGAGCGGGAGTACAGATACGCAGTATTTT.

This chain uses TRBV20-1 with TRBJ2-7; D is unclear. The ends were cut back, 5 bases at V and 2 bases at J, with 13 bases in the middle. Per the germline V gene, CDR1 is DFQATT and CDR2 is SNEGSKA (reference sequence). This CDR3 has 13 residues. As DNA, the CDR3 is TGCAGTGCTCAGAGTCCGGGCACCTACGAGCAGTACTTC. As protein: CSAQSPGTYEQYF.

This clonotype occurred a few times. The CDR3 DNA reads as TGCAGTGCTAGAGATTCCGGGCCAAACAGGGGCCTATACACCGGGGAGCTGTTTTTT. Translated: CSARDSGPNRGLYTGELFF. The chain employs TRBV20-1 and TRBJ2-2, with 7 bases fitting TRBD1. Germline CDR1 DFQATT, CDR2 SNEGSKA (reference sequence). The trim removed 0 bases at V and 3 bases at J, leaving 16 bases unmatched. This CDR3 contains 19 residues.

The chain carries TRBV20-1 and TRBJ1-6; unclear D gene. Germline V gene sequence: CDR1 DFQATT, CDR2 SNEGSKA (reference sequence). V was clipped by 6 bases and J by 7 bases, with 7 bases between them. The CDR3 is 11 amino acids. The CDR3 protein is CSARRNSPLHF. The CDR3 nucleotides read TGCAGTGCGAGGAGGAATTCACCCCTCCACTTT.

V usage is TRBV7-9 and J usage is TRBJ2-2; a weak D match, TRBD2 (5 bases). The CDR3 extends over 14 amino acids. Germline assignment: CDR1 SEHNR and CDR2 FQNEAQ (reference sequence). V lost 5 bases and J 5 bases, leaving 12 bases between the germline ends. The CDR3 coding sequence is TGTGCCAGCAGCCTGAGTCGGAGGACCGGGGAGCTGTTTTTT. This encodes CASSLSRRTGELFF.

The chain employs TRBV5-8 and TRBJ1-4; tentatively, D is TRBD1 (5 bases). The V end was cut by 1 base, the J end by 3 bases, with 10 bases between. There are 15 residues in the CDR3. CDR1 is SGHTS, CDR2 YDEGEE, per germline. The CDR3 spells CASSLPRTPNEKLFF. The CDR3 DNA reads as TGTGCCAGCAGCTTGCCCCGGACACCTAATGAAAAACTGTTTTTT.

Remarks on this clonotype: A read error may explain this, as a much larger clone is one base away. The CDR3, as DNA: TGTGCCAGCAGTTGGTACACTGAAGCTTTCTTT. This gives the protein CASSWYTEAFF. J is TRBJ1-1 and V is TRBV28; D remains ambiguous. The CDR3 spans 11 residues. Trimming cost V 4 bases and J 3 bases, with 3 bases left between them. Germline V gene lookup returns CDR1 MDHEN and CDR2 SYDVKM.

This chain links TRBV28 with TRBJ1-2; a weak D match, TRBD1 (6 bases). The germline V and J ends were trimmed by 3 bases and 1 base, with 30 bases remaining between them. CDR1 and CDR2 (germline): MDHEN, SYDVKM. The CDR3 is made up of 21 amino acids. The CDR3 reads CASSFGFFRAGEQGGNYGYTF. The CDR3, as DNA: TGTGCCAGCAGTTTTGGTTTTTTTCGGGCAGGGGAACAAGGGGGTAACTATGGCTACACCTTC.

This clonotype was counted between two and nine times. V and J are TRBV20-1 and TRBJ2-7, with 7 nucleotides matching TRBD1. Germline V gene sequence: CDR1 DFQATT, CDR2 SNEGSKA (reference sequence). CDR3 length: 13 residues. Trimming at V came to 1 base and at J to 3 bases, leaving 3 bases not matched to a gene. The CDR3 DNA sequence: TGCAGTGCTAGAGGGGACAGTAACTACGAGCAGTACTTC. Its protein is CSARGDSNYEQYF.

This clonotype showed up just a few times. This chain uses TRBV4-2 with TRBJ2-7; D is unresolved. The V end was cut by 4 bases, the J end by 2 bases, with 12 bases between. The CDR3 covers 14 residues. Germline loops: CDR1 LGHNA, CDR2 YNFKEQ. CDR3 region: CASSRTDGAYEQYF. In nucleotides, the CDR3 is TGTGCCAGCAGCCGCACGGACGGCGCCTACGAGCAGTACTTC.